This TCR beta chain stems from a study of T cell changes during pregnancy in multiple sclerosis. Profiled with immunoSEQ multiplex PCR; TCRdb holds only in-frame clones, not every one. The data contain around 96,000 clones, 85% to 95% of them singletons. This clone is a singleton in its sample. The clonotype originates from a female donor in good health, enrolled as a control in a pregnancy study. This material consisted of peripheral blood, taken after pregnancy.

CDR3 loop: CASSLSQGRGETQYF. CDR3 DNA sequence: TGTGCCAGCAGCCTGTCACAGGGGCGGGGAGAGACCCAGTACTTC. The chain joins TRBV7-8 to TRBJ2-5; TRBD1 might be the D (7 bases). V lost 5 bases and J lost 4, with 17 bases in between. Germline-derived CDR1 and CDR2 are SGHVS and FQNEAQ. The CDR3 loop spans 15 amino acids.